This entry lists 30 T cell receptor beta chains sequenced from one sample in a study of shared clonotypes between healthy human individuals. Measured with immunoSEQ multiplex PCR; TCRdb has only the in-frame clones, and not every one. In the table there are about 490,000 clones, about 82% of which are singletons. Sequenced sample: PBMCs. Receptors originate from a middle-aged woman in good health. Some clones in this sample may be carry-over from other donors' samples.

This chain joins TRBV28 and TRBJ1-6; TRBD1 matches at 9 bases. The CDR3 contains 14 residues. Germline trimming cut 6 bases from V and 9 bases from J; bases unmatched to any gene: 6. CDR1 is MDHEN, CDR2 SYDVKM, per germline. DNA for the CDR3: TGTGCCAGCAGCGACAGGGGGAATGGTTCACCCCTCCACTTT. Residues: CASSDRGNGSPLHF.

The count of this clone is one. The V call is TRBV5-4, the J call TRBJ2-2, with 8 bases matching TRBD1. The CDR3 extends over 16 amino acids. Germline CDR1 reads SGHNT; CDR2 reads YYREEE (reference sequence). J gave up 5 bases and V 4 bases, and 10 bases lay outside the gene matches. This CDR3 reads CASSPRGQGRTGELFF. CDR3 nucleotide sequence: TGTGCCAGCAGCCCCCGAGGACAGGGAAGGACCGGGGAGCTGTTTTTT.

Points on this clone: The junction does not match germline at one end; this may be a read error. V and J are TRBV29-1 and TRBJ1-1, with D perhaps TRBD1 (5 bases). Germline V gives CDR1 SQVTM, CDR2 ANQGSEA. The CDR3 spans 14 residues. The CDR3 region is CSVEDRGRNTEALF. In DNA form, the CDR3 reads TGCAGCGTTGAAGATCGGGGACGGAACACTGAAGCTCTCTTT.

CDR3 sequence reads: CASSLSRTGDEQYF. The CDR3 DNA is TGTGCCAGCAGCTTGTCCAGGACAGGGGACGAGCAGTACTTC. The chain uses TRBV5-4 and TRBJ2-7; 9 bases line up with TRBD1. Per germline, CDR1 SGHNT and CDR2 YYREEE (reference sequence). V lost 1 base and J lost 5; bases outside the gene matches: 4. There are 14 residues in the CDR3.

This clone came up once. The gene calls are TRBV7-3 and TRBJ2-1, with 10 bases that match TRBD1. The V gene's germline CDR1 is SGHTA and CDR2 FQGTGA. This CDR3 comprises 15 residues. The V and J ends lost 3 bases and 3 bases, in that order; junction bases with no gene match: 2. CDR3 residues: CASSLDRGNYNEQFF. The CDR3 DNA follows: TGTGCCAGCAGCTTGGACAGGGGGAACTACAATGAGCAGTTCTTC.

This chain uses TRBV28 with TRBJ1-5, with D perhaps TRBD1 (6 bases). Per germline, CDR1 MDHEN and CDR2 SYDVKM. Trimming pared 7 bases from V and 7 bases from J, leaving 14 bases between. The CDR3 extends over 13 amino acids. The CDR3 reads CASKQGWEQPQHF. CDR3 sequence (DNA): TGTGCCAGCAAGCAGGGGTGGGAACAGCCCCAGCATTTT.

This clone has just a few counts. The V call is TRBV15, the J call TRBJ2-5; 8 bases map to TRBD1. Trimming cost V 1 base and J 5 bases; bases outside gene matches: 3. The CDR3 runs to 14 residues. The germline gives CDR1 LNHNV, CDR2 YYDKDF (reference sequence). CDR3 nucleotides: TGTGCCACCAGCAGAGGACAGGGGTCGGAGACCCAGTACTTC. This gives the protein CATSRGQGSETQYF.

The J gene is TRBJ2-4, the V gene TRBV6-6; D is possibly TRBD2 (5 bases). The CDR3 is 13 residues long. The V gene lost 7 bases and the J gene lost 6 bases, with 13 bases spanning the gap. Germline values: CDR1 MNHNY, CDR2 SVGAGI (reference sequence). The CDR3 sequence: CASTLGEGNIQYF. Here the CDR3 DNA reads TGTGCCAGCACTCTGGGCGAGGGAAACATTCAGTACTTC.

This clone came up a few times. The chain carries TRBV25-1 and TRBJ1-2; no reliable D call. V gave up 3 bases and J gave up 8 bases, with 13 bases separating them. This CDR3 has 13 residues. Germline V gene data show CDR1 as MGHDK and CDR2 as SYGVNS. The CDR3, as DNA: TGTGCCAGCAGTGACCTCAGAGGATGGGGCTACACCTTC. Translated, it gives CASSDLRGWGYTF.

The gene calls are TRBV28 and TRBJ1-5, with TRBD1 identical over 9 bases. CDR1 and CDR2 from the germline V gene are MDHEN and SYDVKM. After removal of 5 bases from V and 3 bases from J, the junction contained 11 bases not matched to a gene. This CDR3 has 17 amino acids. As DNA, the CDR3 is TGTGCCAGCAGTCCAACCGGGACAGGGCATGACAATCAGCCCCAGCATTTT. This gives the protein CASSPTGTGHDNQPQHF.

This chain uses TRBV25-1 with TRBJ2-3, with 10 bases identical to TRBD2. The germline V gene encodes CDR1 MGHDK and CDR2 SYGVNS. The CDR3 runs to 18 residues. J gave up 2 bases and V 4 bases, and 12 bases lay outside the gene matches. The CDR3 reads CASSARLAGDRATDTQYF. CDR3 nucleotide sequence: TGTGCCAGCAGTGCCCGGCTAGCGGGAGATCGTGCCACAGATACGCAGTATTTT.

The V gene is TRBV19, the J gene TRBJ1-5; no clear D. This CDR3 region has 16 residues. Trimming removed 2 bases at V and 4 bases at J, with 15 bases between. The germline V gene encodes CDR1 LNHDA and CDR2 SQIVND (reference sequence). CDR3 sequence: CASSIYGPLSNQPQHF. For the CDR3, the DNA is TGTGCCAGTAGTATATACGGGCCCCTTTCGAATCAGCCCCAGCATTTT. Combining the CDR3 with reference TRBV19 and TRBJ1-5 gives the whole variable domain DGGITQSPKYLFRKEGQNVTLSCEQNLNHDAMYWYRQDPGQGLRLIYYSQIVNDFQKGDIAEGYSVSREKKESFPLTVTSAQKNPTAFYLCASSIYGPLSNQPQHFGDGTRLSIL.

V gene TRBV5-1 combines with J gene TRBJ2-1; 12 nucleotides align to TRBD2. The CDR3 contains 14 residues. Per germline, CDR1 SGHRS and CDR2 YFSETQ. Losses at the gene ends were 3 bases for V and 8 bases for J; bases not matched to a gene: 3. This chain's CDR3 is CASSSTSGSYEQFF. The CDR3 DNA reads as TGCGCCAGCAGCTCGACTAGCGGGAGTTATGAGCAGTTCTTC.

The V and J genes are TRBV28 and TRBJ2-1; D may be TRBD1 or TRBD2 (5 bases each). There are 12 residues in the CDR3. V was clipped by 7 bases and J by 10 bases, with 14 bases between them. Germline CDR1 and CDR2: MDHEN and SYDVKM. The CDR3 bases are TGTGCCAGCAACCTGGACTGGGACGAGCAGTTCTTC. Encoded protein: CASNLDWDEQFF.

This clone was seen only once. This chain joins TRBV15 and TRBJ2-3, with 7 positions matching TRBD2. Germline V gives CDR1 LNHNV, CDR2 YYDKDF (reference sequence). J was trimmed by 6 bases and V by 6 bases; bases with no gene match: 9. CDR3 size: 14 residues. Written as DNA, the CDR3 is TGTGCCACCAGTCTGGGGGGGGATACGGATACGCAGTATTTT. Amino acid sequence: CATSLGGDTDTQYF.

The chain uses TRBV7-2 and TRBJ2-6, with no clear D. The CDR3 loop spans 13 amino acids. The germline V gene has CDR1 SGHTA and CDR2 FQGNSA. Trimming took 5 bases from V and 2 from J, leaving 4 bases between them. For the CDR3, the DNA is TGTGCCAGCAGCCCTGCTGGGGCCAACGTCCTGACTTTC. It encodes CASSPAGANVLTF.

This chain uses TRBV7-8 with TRBJ2-4, with 7 positions matching TRBD2. Germline CDR1 reads SGHVS; CDR2 reads FQNEAQ. V trimming: 1 base; J trimming: 7 bases; junction bases outside the gene matches: 10. The CDR3 sequence is 16 residues long. The CDR3 nucleotides read TGTGCCAGCAGCTTAGAGGCGGGAGTAGGCGTTAACATTCAGTACTTC. This gives the protein CASSLEAGVGVNIQYF.

A word on this clone: An end of the junction does not agree with germline; a read error may underlie this. V usage is TRBV6-1 and J usage is TRBJ1-5, with D tentatively TRBD1 (6 bases). This CDR3 comprises 17 residues. Germline CDR1 is MNHNS and CDR2 is SASEGT. The CDR3 DNA follows: TGTGACAGCAGTGAAGTAGGGGGGAGATATAGCAATCAGCCCCAGCATTTT. Protein product: CDSSEVGGRYSNQPQHF.

The rearrangement links TRBV7-2 to TRBJ1-4, with TRBD1 matching 8 bases. Trimming removed 2 bases from V and 8 bases from J; junction bases left unmatched: 10. Per the germline V gene, CDR1 is SGHTA and CDR2 is FQGNSA. This CDR3 comprises 16 residues. The CDR3 nucleotides are TGTGCCAGCAGCTTAATGCGTACAGGGGGAACCGAAAAACTGTTTTTT. This encodes CASSLMRTGGTEKLFF.

The CDR3 DNA reads TGTGCCATCAGCGGGACAGGAACTCACAATGAGCAGTTCTTC. It specifies CAISGTGTHNEQFF. The chain carries TRBV10-3 and TRBJ2-1; TRBD1 aligns across 8 bases. Unmatched junction bases numbered 6, after V lost 6 bases and J lost 5 bases. CDR1 is ENHRY and CDR2 is SYGVKD in the germline V gene. The CDR3 runs to 14 residues.

This chain connects TRBV6-5 to TRBJ1-4, with 9 bases lining up with TRBD1. V shed 5 bases, J shed 11 bases, and the junction held 12 bases outside the gene matches. The CDR3 contains 15 residues. Germline V gene sequence: CDR1 MNHEY, CDR2 SVGAGI. The CDR3 nucleotides are TGTGCCAGCAGTCCCGGGACAGGGCTGGGAGGGAAACTGTTTTTT. It yields the protein CASSPGTGLGGKLFF.

On this clone itself: This same CDR3 is encoded by further DNA sequences in the sample. This chain uses TRBV28 with TRBJ2-7, with TRBD1 matching over 9 bases. V lost 4 bases, J lost 6 bases, and 10 bases stayed unmatched. CDR1 is MDHEN, CDR2 SYDVKM, per germline. This CDR3 spans 15 amino acids. The CDR3 DNA is TGTGCCAGCAGTTCCGGGACAGGGTTGTATAGCGAGCAGTACTTC. Protein product: CASSSGTGLYSEQYF.

The chain uses TRBV19 and TRBJ2-1, with unresolved D. Germline V gene sequence: CDR1 LNHDA, CDR2 SQIVND (reference sequence). The CDR3 runs 12 residues. V lost 0 bases and J lost 6, with 3 bases in between. The CDR3 sequence is CASSIDTNEQFF. CDR3 nucleotides: TGTGCCAGTAGTATAGACACCAATGAGCAGTTCTTC.

This chain uses TRBV28 with TRBJ2-2; 7 bases align to TRBD1. Trimming took 7 bases from V and 5 from J; bases not matched to a gene: 4. The CDR3 is 13 amino acids. In germline, CDR1 is MDHEN, CDR2 SYDVKM. For the CDR3, the DNA is TGTGCCAGCACCACAGGGGATACCGGGGAGCTGTTTTTT. This codes for CASTTGDTGELFF. Full variable domain (remainder filled in from reference TRBV28 and TRBJ2-2): DVKVTQSSRYLVKRTGEKVFLECVQDMDHENMFWYRQDPGLGLRLIYFSYDVKMKEKGDIPEGYSVSREKKERFSLILESASTNQTSMYLCASTTGDTGELFFGEGSRLTVL.

The chain uses TRBV6-5 and TRBJ1-1; 8 bases match TRBD1. This CDR3 contains 14 residues. V lost 2 bases to trimming and J lost 7 bases; unmatched junction nucleotides: 6. Germline V CDR1 and CDR2: MNHEY, SVGAGI. CDR3 in DNA: TGTGCCAGCAGTTACCTGGACAGGGCTGGTGAAGCTTTCTTT. Protein sequence: CASSYLDRAGEAFF.

J is TRBJ1-2 and V is TRBV7-9; D is unresolved. This CDR3 is 15 amino acids long. With 1 base removed from V and 1 base from J, the gap between germline ends came to 10 bases. In germline, CDR1 is SEHNR, CDR2 FQNEAQ (reference sequence). In DNA, the CDR3 is TGTGCCAGCAGCTTAGACGGGAGACTTAACTATGGCTACACCTTC. Encoded protein: CASSLDGRLNYGYTF.

V is TRBV28 and J is TRBJ1-2, with TRBD1 matching 8 bases. The trim removed 4 bases at V and 2 bases at J, leaving 15 bases unmatched. CDR3 size: 18 residues. Germline V gene sequence: CDR1 MDHEN, CDR2 SYDVKM. DNA for the CDR3: TGTGCCAGCAGTTCCCAGGTCGGGACAGGTGGGGCAAACTATGGCTACACCTTC. It codes for CASSSQVGTGGANYGYTF.

This clone came up once. The chain employs TRBV11-3 and TRBJ2-2; D is possibly TRBD2 (6 bases). The CDR3 runs 12 residues. Trimming stripped 3 bases from V and 7 bases from J, with 6 bases between. In germline, CDR1 is SGHNT, CDR2 YENEEA. The CDR3 nucleotides are TGTGCCAGCAGCTTGACTAGCGGGGAGCTGTTTTTT. Protein product: CASSLTSGELFF.

CDR3 bases: TGCGCCAGCAGCCTATTAACAGGGGCTACCACCGGGGAGCTGTTTTTT. Translation: CASSLLTGATTGELFF. The chain uses TRBV5-1 and TRBJ2-2; 7 bases fit TRBD1. The junction had 10 bases not matched to a gene; V was cut back by 4 bases and J by 4 bases. There are 16 residues in the CDR3. The germline gives CDR1 SGHRS, CDR2 YFSETQ. Drawing the rest from reference TRBV5-1 and TRBJ2-2, the complete variable domain is KAGVTQTPRYLIKTRGQQVTLSCSPISGHRSVSWYQQTPGQGLQFLFEYFSETQRNKGNFPGRFSGRQFSNSRSEMNVSTLELGDSALYLCASSLLTGATTGELFFGEGSRLTVL.

This clone was seen more than once but under ten times. The gene calls are TRBV28 and TRBJ2-7; tentative D call: TRBD2 (5 bases). The CDR3 totals 14 residues. CDR1 and CDR2 (germline): MDHEN, SYDVKM. V was cut by 2 bases and J by 3 bases, with 11 bases left in between. CDR3 sequence reads: CASSLRQEVYEQYF. The CDR3 nucleotides are TGTGCCAGCAGTTTACGGCAGGAGGTCTACGAGCAGTACTTC.